The sequence of this T cell receptor beta chain was determined in a study of cytomegalovirus exposure and HLA in healthy donors. The CDR3 is 13 residues long. Trimming removed 4 bases at V and 1 base at J, with 9 bases between. Germline CDR1 SGHDT, CDR2 YYEEEE. Both 60 Vbeta primers and 13 Jbeta primers went into the PCR. Some clones are missing from TCRdb's copy, which holds only in-frame ones; the method was immunoSEQ multiplex PCR. The sample contains about 120,000 clones, roughly 87% of which appear only once. On this clone itself: The target antigen is unknown.

Study observations and caveats: In a later analysis, HLA-associated beta chains showed higher expansion and lower generation probabilities than comparable chains.

The receptor comes from a woman under 30 in good health and CMV-seronegative. The sequenced sample consisted of PBMCs. The gene calls are TRBV5-6 and TRBJ2-7; TRBD1 is a possible D gene (5 bases). CDR3 nucleotides: TGTGCCAGCAGCGTGACAGAATCCTACGAGCAGTACTTC. It is translated as CASSVTESYEQYF.